Below, 20 T cell receptor beta chains from the same sample are listed, as sequenced in a study of shared clonotypes between healthy human individuals. Some clones are missing from TCRdb's copy, which holds only in-frame ones; the method was immunoSEQ multiplex PCR. The sample contains about 680,000 clones, around 72% of which appear only once. The sequenced sample was memory CD4+ T cells sorted from blood. Subset defined: CD45RA-negative fraction. These receptors were taken from a woman under 40 in good health.

The rearrangement joins TRBV19 to TRBJ1-5; 7 nucleotides align to TRBD1. The germline V gene has CDR1 LNHDA and CDR2 SQIVND (reference sequence). With V trimmed by 4 bases and J by 4 bases, 4 bases remained unmatched. The CDR3 is 14 amino acids. The CDR3 region has the DNA TGTGCCAGTAGTAGGGACAGCCCGAATCAGCCCCAGCATTTT. This sequence encodes CASSRDSPNQPQHF.

V usage is TRBV19 and J usage is TRBJ1-4; 7 positions agree with TRBD1. CDR3 length: 18 amino acids. Germline V gene lookup returns CDR1 LNHDA and CDR2 SQIVND (reference sequence). Trimming took 7 bases from V and 0 from J; bases not matched to a gene: 14. CDR3 coding DNA: TGTGCCAGTACGGATCGCCGGGACAGTTTTGCAACTAATGAAAAACTGTTTTTT. Translation gives CASTDRRDSFATNEKLFF. Combining the CDR3 with reference TRBV19 and TRBJ1-4 gives the whole variable domain DGGITQSPKYLFRKEGQNVTLSCEQNLNHDAMYWYRQDPGQGLRLIYYSQIVNDFQKGDIAEGYSVSREKKESFPLTVTSAQKNPTAFYLCASTDRRDSFATNEKLFFGSGTQLSVL.

V is TRBV5-4 and J is TRBJ1-2; TRBD1 agrees at 11 bases. The trim removed 5 bases at V and 3 bases at J, leaving 3 bases unmatched. This CDR3 region has 14 residues. Germline V lookup: CDR1 SGHNT, CDR2 YYREEE (reference sequence). CDR3 loop: CASRWTGGDYGYTF. CDR3 bases: TGTGCCAGCAGGTGGACAGGGGGCGACTATGGCTACACCTTC.

The gene calls are TRBV6-1 and TRBJ2-3; 7 positions agree with TRBD1. Germline loops: CDR1 MNHNS, CDR2 SASEGT. The CDR3 is 14 amino acids. J was trimmed by 2 bases and V by 7 bases; bases with no gene match: 6. The CDR3 bases are TGTGCCAGCATGACAGGGATAAACACAGATACGCAGTATTTT. Amino acid sequence: CASMTGINTDTQYF.

J is TRBJ2-5 and V is TRBV5-4, with a weak D call TRBD2 (5 bases). The CDR3 extends over 13 amino acids. V lost 4 bases to trimming and J lost 2 bases, with 9 bases between them. From germline, CDR1 is SGHNT and CDR2 YYREEE (reference sequence). The CDR3 sequence is CASSQTGQETQYF. The CDR3 region has the DNA TGTGCCAGCAGCCAGACGGGGCAAGAGACCCAGTACTTC.

Ten or more counts support this clone. The chain combines TRBV12-2 with TRBJ1-1; the listed D gene, TRBD1, was not tested against the DNA. TRBV12-2 is designated a pseudogene. The CDR3 loop spans 15 amino acids. The CDR3 DNA reads as TGTGCAAGTCGCCAAGGGACAGGCGATAACACTGAAGCTTTCTTT. This codes for CASRQGTGDNTEAFF.

A single count supports this clone. This rearrangement joins TRBV7-9 to TRBJ2-2, with D unclear. Germline lookup yields CDR1 SEHNR and CDR2 FQNEAQ (reference sequence). Trimming removed 0 bases at V and 0 bases at J, with 2 bases between. The CDR3 runs 14 residues. CDR3: CASSLATNTGELFF. The DNA of the CDR3 is TGTGCCAGCAGCTTAGCCACGAACACCGGGGAGCTGTTTTTT.

The chain is built from TRBV9 and TRBJ2-7, with TRBD1 matching 11 bases. CDR3 length: 14 residues. The germline V gene has CDR1 SGDLS and CDR2 YYNGEE. V lost 4 bases, J lost 3 bases, and 3 bases stayed unmatched. The CDR3 DNA follows: TGTGCCAGCAGCTCCGGGACAGGGGGCTACGAGCAGTACTTC. It specifies CASSSGTGGYEQYF.

The chain carries TRBV11-2 and TRBJ1-5; D remains unclear. CDR3 length: 13 amino acids. Trimming shortened V by 7 bases and J by 9 bases, and 16 bases separated the two germline ends. Germline-derived CDR1 and CDR2 are SGHAT and FQNNGV. The DNA for the CDR3 is TGTGCCAGCAAAGGTCCGGGGTGGGGGCCCCAGCATTTT. It yields the protein CASKGPGWGPQHF.

The chain is built from TRBV5-5 and TRBJ2-7; D tentatively reads TRBD1 or TRBD2 (5 bases each). Per germline, CDR1 SGHKS and CDR2 YYEKEE (reference sequence). The CDR3 has 14 residues. V lost 2 bases and J 6 bases, leaving 15 bases between the germline ends. CDR3 in amino acids: CASSFPGRITEQYF. DNA for the CDR3: TGTGCCAGCAGCTTCCCGGGACGGATCACCGAGCAGTACTTC. Full variable domain (remainder filled in from reference TRBV5-5 and TRBJ2-7): DAGVTQSPTHLIKTRGQQVTLRCSPISGHKSVSWYQQVLGQGPQFIFQYYEKEERGRGNFPDRFSARQFPNYSSELNVNALLLGDSALYLCASSFPGRITEQYFGPGTRLTVT.

The V and J genes are TRBV11-1 and TRBJ1-1; 8 nucleotides agree with TRBD1. With V trimmed by 1 base and J by 3 bases, 10 bases remained unmatched. The CDR3 length is 17 residues. CDR1 SGHAT and CDR2 FQDESV come from the germline V gene (reference sequence). The CDR3 DNA follows: TGTGCCAGCAGCTTAGGGACAGGGAGGATTTTCTACACTGAAGCTTTCTTT. Translating gives CASSLGTGRIFYTEAFF.

The gene calls are TRBV25-1 and TRBJ1-3; D is ambiguous. Germline-derived CDR1 and CDR2 are MGHDK and SYGVNS. Trimming removed 3 bases at V and 4 bases at J, with 13 bases between. CDR3 length: 15 residues. CDR3 sequence reads: CASSEGGSAGNTIYF. The CDR3 bases are TGTGCCAGCAGTGAGGGAGGCAGTGCAGGAAACACCATATATTTT.

V and J are TRBV11-2 and TRBJ1-2; 11 bases are a match to TRBD1. The germline gives CDR1 SGHAT, CDR2 FQNNGV. The V segment lost 1 base and the J segment 4 bases; nucleotides outside the gene matches: 8. CDR3 size: 17 residues. CDR3 nucleotide sequence: TGTGCCAGCAGCTTAGCCGGACAGGGGGCGATAAGCTATGGCTACACCTTC. Translation: CASSLAGQGAISYGYTF.

The chain couples TRBV7-8 to TRBJ2-7; 8 bases are a match to TRBD1. Losses at the gene ends were 1 base for V and 4 bases for J; bases not matched to a gene: 3. The CDR3 totals 14 residues. The germline gives CDR1 SGHVS, CDR2 FQNEAQ. The CDR3 is CASSLGRQGYEQYF. The CDR3 DNA reads as TGTGCCAGCAGCTTAGGACGACAGGGGTACGAGCAGTACTTC.

The chain employs TRBV28 and TRBJ1-2; 9 bases agree with TRBD1. CDR3 size: 14 residues. J was trimmed by 7 bases and V by 4 bases; bases with no gene match: 7. CDR1 and CDR2 (germline): MDHEN, SYDVKM. The DNA of the CDR3 is TGTGCCAGCAGTTCACAGGGGGCGCGAGGTGGCTACACCTTC. Protein sequence: CASSSQGARGGYTF.

V and J are TRBV18 and TRBJ1-3, with D possibly TRBD1 on 5 matching bases. Trimming left V 3 bases short and J 0 bases short, with 21 bases between. This CDR3 is built from 19 residues. Germline V gene lookup returns CDR1 KGHSH and CDR2 LQKENI. The chain's CDR3 is CASSPAAITGADSGNTIYF. CDR3 bases: TGTGCCAGCTCACCCGCCGCGATTACAGGCGCAGACTCTGGAAACACCATATATTTT.

The chain couples TRBV5-6 to TRBJ2-3; 10 positions agree with TRBD2. This CDR3 region has 16 residues. CDR1 and CDR2 from the germline V gene are SGHDT and YYEEEE. The J segment lost 3 bases and the V segment lost 0 bases, leaving 4 bases of the junction unmatched. The CDR3 reads CASSLVPSGRTDTQYF. The CDR3 DNA sequence: TGTGCCAGCAGCTTGGTACCTAGCGGGAGAACAGATACGCAGTATTTT. Using reference TRBV5-6 and TRBJ2-3 for the parts outside the CDR3, the full variable domain is DAGVTQSPTHLIKTRGQQVTLRCSPKSGHDTVSWYQQALGQGPQFIFQYYEEEERQRGNFPDRFSGHQFPNYSSELNVNALLLGDSALYLCASSLVPSGRTDTQYFGPGTRLTVL.

This clone came up once. The V gene is TRBV5-4, the J gene TRBJ2-1, with TRBD2 as a possible D gene (7 bases). There are 16 residues in the CDR3. Germline CDR1 reads SGHNT; CDR2 reads YYREEE (reference sequence). Trimming left V 4 bases short and J 12 bases short, with 26 bases between. This CDR3 is CASSSRGAGPQIGQFF. The CDR3 DNA is TGTGCCAGCAGCAGCCGGGGGGCAGGGCCCCAGATTGGGCAGTTCTTC.

The sample holds a few counts of this clone. The chain is built from TRBV29-1 and TRBJ2-5; 9 nucleotides align to TRBD2. The junction had 5 bases not matched to a gene; V was cut back by 1 base and J by 5 bases. CDR3 size: 14 residues. CDR1 SQVTM and CDR2 ANQGSEA come from the germline V gene. CDR3 sequence: CSVEGGTSWETQYF. CDR3 nucleotides: TGCAGCGTTGAAGGAGGGACTAGCTGGGAGACCCAGTACTTC.

This chain links TRBV7-8 with TRBJ2-3; a possible D gene is TRBD2 (7 bases). The CDR3 sequence is 17 residues long. With 5 bases removed from V and 3 bases from J, the gap between germline ends came to 21 bases. Germline assignment: CDR1 SGHVS and CDR2 FQNEAQ. CDR3 sequence reads: CASSRPRGLAETDTQYF. CDR3 nucleotides: TGTGCCAGCAGCCGGCCTCGGGGGCTAGCGGAAACAGATACGCAGTATTTT.